The clone carrying this T cell receptor beta chain was counted a few times. The antigen is undetermined. These data originate in a study of T cells in Graves' hyperthyroidism and ophthalmopathy. Study observations and caveats: The model made its ophthalmopathy prediction, and onset followed a median approximately six months later. Peripheral blood also featured most of the thyroid clonotypes expanded above 0.001.

Amplified TCR beta CDR3 regions came from RNA transcripts. The HTBI primer set was used in a first-round RT-PCR of the TCR CDR3. TCRdb re-called the multiplex PCR reads with MiXCR, one entry per CDR3 protein. The data show around 620,000 distinct CDR3 sequences, with 35% to 55% seen just once and 15% to 20% held by the top ten. Trimming pared 8 bases from V and 0 bases from J, leaving 13 bases between. The germline V gene encodes CDR1 SNHLY and CDR2 FYNNEI. CDR3 size: 15 residues. Sequencing was carried out using peripheral blood or thyroid tissue (not recorded which). The gene calls are TRBV2 and TRBJ2-2; tentative D call: TRBD2 (5 bases). This TCR was recovered from an adult woman with Graves' disease, either hyperthyroidism or ophthalmopathy (not recorded which). CDR3 protein: CASEGSRSNTGELFF. The CDR3 DNA reads TGTGCCAGCGAGGGCAGTAGGTCGAACACCGGGGAGCTGTTTTTT.